The clone carrying this T cell receptor (beta chain) was seen only a few times. Its antigen remains unknown. One end of the junction varies from germline; a read error may be responsible. The germline V gene has CDR1 ENHRY and CDR2 SYGVKD. The CDR3 contains 15 residues. The study ran its PCR with 60 Vbeta and 13 Jbeta primers. TCRdb keeps only in-frame clones here, not all; method: immunoSEQ multiplex PCR. The repertoire holds approximately 120,000 clones, with more than 60% as singletons. These data are taken from a study of cytomegalovirus exposure and HLA in healthy donors. Study conclusions and caveats: From TCR beta sequences, most subjects' HLA-A and HLA-B alleles were reportedly predicted accurately. There were a few CMV-associated chains whose specificity for CMV antigens was confirmed in vitro. An ancestry cluster, one associated with Asian ancestry, reportedly showed fewer N-insertions than the roughly 670-donor mean in a later analysis.

Input material: PBMCs. This clonotype was obtained from a woman in her sixties in good health and CMV-seropositive. This sequence joins TRBV10-3 and TRBJ1-1; 7 bases are shared with TRBD1. CDR3 sequence reads: CAISKSRDSSIEAFF. In DNA form, the CDR3 reads TGTGCCATCAGTAAGTCCCGGGACAGTAGTATTGAAGCTTTCTTT.